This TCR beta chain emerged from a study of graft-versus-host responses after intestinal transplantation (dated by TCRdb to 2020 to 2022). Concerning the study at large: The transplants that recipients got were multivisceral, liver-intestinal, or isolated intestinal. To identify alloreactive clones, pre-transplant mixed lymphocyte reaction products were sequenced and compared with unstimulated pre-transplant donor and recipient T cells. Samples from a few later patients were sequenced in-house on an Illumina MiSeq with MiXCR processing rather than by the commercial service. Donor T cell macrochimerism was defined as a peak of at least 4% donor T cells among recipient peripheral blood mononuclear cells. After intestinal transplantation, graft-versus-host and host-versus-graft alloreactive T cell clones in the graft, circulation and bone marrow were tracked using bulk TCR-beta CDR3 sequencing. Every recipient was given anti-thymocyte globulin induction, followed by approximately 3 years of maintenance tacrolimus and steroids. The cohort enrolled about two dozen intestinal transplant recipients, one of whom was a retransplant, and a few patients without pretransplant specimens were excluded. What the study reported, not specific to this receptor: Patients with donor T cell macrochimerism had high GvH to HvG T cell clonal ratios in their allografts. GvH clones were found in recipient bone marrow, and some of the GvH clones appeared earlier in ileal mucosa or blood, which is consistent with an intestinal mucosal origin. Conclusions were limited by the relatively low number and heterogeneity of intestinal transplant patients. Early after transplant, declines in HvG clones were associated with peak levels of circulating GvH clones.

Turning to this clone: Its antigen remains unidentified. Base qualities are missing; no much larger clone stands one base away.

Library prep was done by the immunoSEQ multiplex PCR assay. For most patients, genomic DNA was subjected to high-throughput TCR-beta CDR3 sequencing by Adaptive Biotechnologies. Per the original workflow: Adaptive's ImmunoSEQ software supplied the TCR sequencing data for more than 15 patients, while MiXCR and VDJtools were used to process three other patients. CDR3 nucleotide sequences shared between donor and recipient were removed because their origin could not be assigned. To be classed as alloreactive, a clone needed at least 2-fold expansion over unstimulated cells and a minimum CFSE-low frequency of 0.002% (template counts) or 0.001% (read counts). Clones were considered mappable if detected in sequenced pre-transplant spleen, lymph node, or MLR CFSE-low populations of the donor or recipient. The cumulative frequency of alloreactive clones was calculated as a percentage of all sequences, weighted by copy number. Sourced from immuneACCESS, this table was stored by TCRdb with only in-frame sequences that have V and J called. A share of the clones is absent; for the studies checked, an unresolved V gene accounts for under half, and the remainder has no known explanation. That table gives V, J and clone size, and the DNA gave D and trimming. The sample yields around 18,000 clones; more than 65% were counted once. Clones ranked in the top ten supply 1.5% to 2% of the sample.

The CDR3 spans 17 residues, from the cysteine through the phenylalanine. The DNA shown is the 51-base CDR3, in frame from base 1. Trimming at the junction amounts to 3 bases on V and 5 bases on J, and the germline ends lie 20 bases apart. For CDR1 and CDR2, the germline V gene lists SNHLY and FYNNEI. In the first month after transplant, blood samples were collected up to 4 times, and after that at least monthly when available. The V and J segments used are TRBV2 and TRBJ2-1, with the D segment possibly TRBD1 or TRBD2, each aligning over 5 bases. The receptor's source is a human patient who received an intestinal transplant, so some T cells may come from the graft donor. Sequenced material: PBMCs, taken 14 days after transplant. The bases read TGTGCCAGCAGTGATCATGGGGGACCCCGAAACGACAATGAGCAGTTCTTC. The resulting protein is CASSDHGGPRNDNEQFF. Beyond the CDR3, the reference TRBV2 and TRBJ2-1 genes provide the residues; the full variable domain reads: EPEVTQTPSHQVTQMGQEVILRCVPISNHLYFYWYRQILGQKVEFLVSFYNNEISEKSEIFDDQFSVERPDGSNFTLKIRSTKLEDSAMYFCASSDHGGPRNDNEQFFGPGTRLTVL.